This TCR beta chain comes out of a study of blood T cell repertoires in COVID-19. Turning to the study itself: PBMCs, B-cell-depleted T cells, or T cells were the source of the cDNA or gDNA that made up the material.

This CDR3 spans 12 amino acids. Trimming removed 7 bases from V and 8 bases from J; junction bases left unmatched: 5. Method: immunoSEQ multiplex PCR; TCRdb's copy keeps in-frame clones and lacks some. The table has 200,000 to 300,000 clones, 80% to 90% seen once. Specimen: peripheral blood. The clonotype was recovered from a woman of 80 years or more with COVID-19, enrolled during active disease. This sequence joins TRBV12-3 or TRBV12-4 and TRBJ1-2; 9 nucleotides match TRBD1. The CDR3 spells CASTRDRAGYTF. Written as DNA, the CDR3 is TGTGCCAGCACCCGGGACAGGGCCGGCTACACCTTC.